The clone carrying this TCR beta chain came up once. Measured with immunoSEQ multiplex PCR; TCRdb has only the in-frame clones, and not every one. The top ten hold about 0.23% of the sample, which has about 88,000 clones, roughly 93% seen once. The sample comes from a study of technical replicates of blood from a handful of donors. Germline V gene lookup returns CDR1 SQVTM and CDR2 ANQGSEA. Germline trimming cut 3 bases from V and 8 bases from J; bases unmatched to any gene: 17. The CDR3 spans 17 residues. This TCR derives from a human donor in good health. The chain joins TRBV29-1 to TRBJ2-1; the match to TRBD1 covers 9 bases. The sequencing sample was made of T cells isolated from PBMCs. The CDR3 loop is CSVEKGARDRVYYEQFF. DNA of the CDR3: TGCAGCGTTGAGAAGGGTGCCCGGGACAGGGTTTACTATGAGCAGTTCTTC.